This T cell receptor beta chain was found in a study of OX40 agonist ivuxolimab in advanced cancers. Study context: Three patients responded partially, comprising one with hepatocellular carcinoma and two with cutaneous melanoma.

Autoimmune disease history or systemic immunosuppression led to patient exclusion. By sample fraction, this clone is medium-sized. The method was immunoSEQ multiplex PCR; TCRdb's version includes in-frame clones alone and lacks a portion of them. The data hold approximately 57,000 clones, with approximately 88% observed a single time. This material consisted of CD4+ or CD8+ T cells sorted from blood, taken in a trial of the OX40 agonist ivuxolimab. The receptor's source is an adult with an advanced solid tumor such as melanoma, head and neck, liver or kidney cancer.

The CDR3 sequence: CATTVRASGANVLTF. CDR3 DNA sequence: TGTGCCACCACTGTCCGTGCCTCTGGGGCCAACGTCCTGACTTTC. This chain joins TRBV15 and TRBJ2-6; D is unclear. This CDR3 spans 15 amino acids. V lost 7 bases, J lost 0 bases, and 10 bases lay in between. CDR1 LNHNV and CDR2 YYDKDF come from the germline V gene (reference sequence).